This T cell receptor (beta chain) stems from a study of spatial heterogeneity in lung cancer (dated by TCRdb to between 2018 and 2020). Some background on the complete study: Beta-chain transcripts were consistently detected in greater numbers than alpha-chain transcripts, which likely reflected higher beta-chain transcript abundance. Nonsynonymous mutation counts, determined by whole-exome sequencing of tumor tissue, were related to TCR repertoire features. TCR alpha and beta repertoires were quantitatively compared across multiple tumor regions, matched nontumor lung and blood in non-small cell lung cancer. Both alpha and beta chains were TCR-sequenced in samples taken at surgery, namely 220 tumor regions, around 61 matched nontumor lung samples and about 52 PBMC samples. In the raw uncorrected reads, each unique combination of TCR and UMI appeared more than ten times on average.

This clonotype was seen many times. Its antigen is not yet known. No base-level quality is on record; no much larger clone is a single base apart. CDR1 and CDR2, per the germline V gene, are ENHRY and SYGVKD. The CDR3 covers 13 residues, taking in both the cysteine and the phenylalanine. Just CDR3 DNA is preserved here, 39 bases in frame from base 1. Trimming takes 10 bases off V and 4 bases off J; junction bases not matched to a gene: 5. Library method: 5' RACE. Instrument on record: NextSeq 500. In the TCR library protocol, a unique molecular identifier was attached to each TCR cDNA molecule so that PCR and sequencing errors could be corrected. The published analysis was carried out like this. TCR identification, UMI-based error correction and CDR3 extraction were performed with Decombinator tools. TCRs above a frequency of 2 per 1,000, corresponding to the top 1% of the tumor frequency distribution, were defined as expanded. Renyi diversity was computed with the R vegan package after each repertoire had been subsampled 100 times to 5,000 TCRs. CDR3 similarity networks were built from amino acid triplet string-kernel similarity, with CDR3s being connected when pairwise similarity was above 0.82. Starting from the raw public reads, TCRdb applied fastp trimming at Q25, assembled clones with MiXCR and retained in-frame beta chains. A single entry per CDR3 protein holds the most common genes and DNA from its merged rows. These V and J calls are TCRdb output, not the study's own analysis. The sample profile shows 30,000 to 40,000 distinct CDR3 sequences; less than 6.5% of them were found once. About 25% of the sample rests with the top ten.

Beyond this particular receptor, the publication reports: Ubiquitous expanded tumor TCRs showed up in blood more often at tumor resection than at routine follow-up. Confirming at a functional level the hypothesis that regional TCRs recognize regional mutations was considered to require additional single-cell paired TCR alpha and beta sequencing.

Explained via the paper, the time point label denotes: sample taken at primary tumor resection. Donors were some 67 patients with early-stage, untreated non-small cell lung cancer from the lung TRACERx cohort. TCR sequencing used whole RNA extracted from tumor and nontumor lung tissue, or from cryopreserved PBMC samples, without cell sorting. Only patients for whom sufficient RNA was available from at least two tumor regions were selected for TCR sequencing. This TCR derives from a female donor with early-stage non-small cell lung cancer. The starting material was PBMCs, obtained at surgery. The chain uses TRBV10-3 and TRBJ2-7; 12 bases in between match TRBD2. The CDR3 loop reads CATTGLAGYEQYF. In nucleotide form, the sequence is TGTGCCACCACCGGACTAGCGGGGTACGAGCAGTACTTC.